This T cell receptor beta chain was recorded in a study of patients and donors after allogeneic stem cell transplantation. The V and J ends lost 6 bases and 3 bases respectively, with 5 bases between them. CDR3 size: 11 residues. Germline V gives CDR1 ENHRY, CDR2 SYGVKD. MiXCR, applied by TCRdb to the RT-PCR reads, yields one record per CDR3 protein. Of fewer than 25,000 distinct CDR3 sequences listed, roughly 30% are singletons. The receptor was isolated from a human donor who was either an allogeneic HSCT recipient or a stem cell or donor lymphocyte infusion donor (not recorded which). It is not recorded whose cells these are; they may come from a transplant donor. V usage is TRBV10-3 and J usage is TRBJ1-1, with D possibly matching TRBD1 (5 bases). Specimen: blood, either unsorted or a sorted T cell fraction (not recorded which). The CDR3 loop is CAIRGDTEAFF. CDR3 DNA: TGTGCCATCAGGGGGGACACTGAAGCTTTCTTT.